The clone carrying this T cell receptor beta chain was picked up many times. Its specificity is unknown. This specimen belongs to a study of T cells in Graves' hyperthyroidism and ophthalmopathy. Overall study context: Peripheral blood was secured at the point of initial diagnosis, before any treatment. General study points: Blood also contained most expanded thyroid clonotypes above 0.001.

Fresh peripheral blood, 7.5 to 10 ml, yielded the PBMCs. The V and J ends lost 3 bases and 9 bases respectively, with 17 bases between them. Germline V gene lookup returns CDR1 DFQATT and CDR2 SNEGSKA (reference sequence). The CDR3 is 13 amino acids. Amplification targeted TCR beta CDR3 regions from RNA transcripts. In the first-round RT-PCR of the TCR CDR3, the HTBI primer set was used. One entry per CDR3 protein, called by TCRdb with MiXCR from the multiplex PCR reads. The sample records about 280,000 distinct CDR3 sequences, 20% to 30% being singletons. The sample was blood. V usage is TRBV20-1 and J usage is TRBJ2-5, with D possibly called TRBD1 or TRBD2 (5 bases each). The clonotype originates from a man aged 40-50 years with Graves' hyperthyroidism that later progressed to Graves' ophthalmopathy. The CDR3 coding sequence is TGCAGTGCTAGGTCGGGACGGACCTTTCCCCAGTACTTC. Protein: CSARSGRTFPQYF.